Following are 20 T cell receptor beta chains from one sample sequenced in a study of T cells in Graves' hyperthyroidism and ophthalmopathy. TCR beta CDR3 region amplification was performed from RNA transcripts. HTBI primers were the set used in a first-round RT-PCR of the TCR CDR3. MiXCR, run by TCRdb on the multiplex PCR reads, gives a single entry per CDR3 protein. The sample consists of 300,000 to 450,000 distinct CDR3 sequences, around 13% of them appearing once. Sequencing input: blood. The origin of the receptors is a woman aged 25 to 39 with Graves' ophthalmopathy.

This clonotype was detected ten times or more. This chain uses TRBV12-3 or TRBV12-4 with TRBJ2-1, with D unclear. The CDR3 sequence is 15 residues long. The germline V and J ends were trimmed by 5 bases and 0 bases, with 11 bases remaining between them. The CDR3 nucleotides are TGTGCCAGCAGTCTTAGTTGGAGCTCCTACAATGAGCAGTTCTTC. It encodes CASSLSWSSYNEQFF.

In this sample, this clonotype turned up many times. The chain recombines TRBV9 with TRBJ2-2; unclear D gene. Trimming left V 1 base short and J 1 base short, with 5 bases between. The germline CDR1 and CDR2 sequences are SGDLS and YYNGEE. This CDR3 comprises 14 residues. The DNA for the CDR3 is TGTGCCAGCAGCGTAAACGGGAACACCGGGGAGCTGTTTTTT. Translated, it gives CASSVNGNTGELFF.

In nucleotides, the CDR3 is TGCAGTGCTAGTGGGGGTGAAAAACTGTTTTTT. Protein: CSASGGEKLFF. The chain carries TRBV20-1 and TRBJ1-4; a possible D gene is TRBD1 (5 bases). The CDR3 has 11 amino acids. Deletions cut 3 bases from V and 7 bases from J, with 6 bases between. Germline CDR1 is DFQATT and CDR2 is SNEGSKA (reference sequence).

This clonotype was observed at least ten times. The V gene is TRBV12-3 or TRBV12-4, the J gene TRBJ2-6; D remains unclear. The V end lost 11 bases, the J end lost 0 bases, and 8 bases lay between the germline ends. This CDR3 comprises 13 residues. The DNA of the CDR3 is TGTGCCGAACGTAGCTCTGGGGCCAACGTCCTGACTTTC. This translates into CAERSSGANVLTF.

The rearrangement links TRBV2 to TRBJ2-1; a weak D match, TRBD2 (6 bases). V lost 7 bases and J 8 bases, leaving 15 bases between the germline ends. The CDR3 covers 13 residues. Germline V CDR1 and CDR2: SNHLY, FYNNEI. CDR3 in DNA: TGTGCCAGCAAGACTAGTCCTAGCGATGAGCAGTTCTTC. This codes for CASKTSPSDEQFF.

In its sample, this clonotype was seen many times. V and J are TRBV11-2 and TRBJ2-3; a possible D gene is TRBD2 (7 bases). V lost 3 bases to trimming and J lost 4 bases, with 17 bases between them. The germline V gene encodes CDR1 SGHAT and CDR2 FQNNGV. The CDR3 is 16 residues long. The CDR3 reads CASSLIGGGPSDTQYF. DNA for the CDR3: TGTGCCAGCAGCTTGATTGGGGGGGGCCCGTCAGATACGCAGTATTTT.

In its sample, this clonotype was seen many times. V gene TRBV2 combines with J gene TRBJ1-1; possibly TRBD1 for D (5 bases). The CDR3 runs to 11 residues. Looked up from germline, CDR1 is SNHLY and CDR2 is FYNNEI. V lost 6 bases, J lost 9 bases, and 11 bases lay in between. Here the CDR3 reads CASRISGKAFF. CDR3 DNA: TGTGCCAGCAGAATCTCAGGGAAAGCTTTCTTT.

This clonotype has ten or more counts. The rearrangement links TRBV20-1 to TRBJ2-1; 7 bases match TRBD2. There are 12 residues in the CDR3. The germline gives CDR1 DFQATT, CDR2 SNEGSKA (reference sequence). V shed 0 bases, J shed 13 bases, and the junction held 6 bases outside the gene matches. CDR3 protein: CSARETRDYQFF. Written as DNA, the CDR3 is TGCAGTGCTAGAGAAACCCGGGACTATCAGTTCTTC.

This clonotype was seen repeatedly, ten times or more. The chain joins TRBV2 to TRBJ2-5, with TRBD2 identical over 15 bases. CDR3 length: 17 residues. V lost 5 bases to trimming and J lost 3 bases; unmatched junction nucleotides: 7. CDR1 is SNHLY and CDR2 is FYNNEI in the germline V gene. DNA of the CDR3: TGTGCCAGCAGTCGGACTAGCGGGGGGGCATCAGAAGAGACCCAGTACTTC. This translates into CASSRTSGGASEETQYF.

Note on this clonotype: This may be a read error, as it is one base from a much larger clone. The chain is built from TRBV28 and TRBJ1-2; no reliable D call. V dropped 5 bases and J dropped 4 bases, with 14 bases sitting between them. The CDR3 is made up of 14 amino acids. Germline CDR1 MDHEN, CDR2 SYDVKM. The CDR3 protein is CASSILGYGYGYTF. CDR3 DNA sequence: TGTGCCAGCAGTATATTGGGGTACGGCTATGGCTACACCTTC.

As regards this clonotype: The CDR3 does not end in the conserved phenylalanine or tryptophan, so this is likely a read error. The genes are TRBV7-9 and TRBJ1-4; D unclear. This CDR3 comprises 13 residues. CDR1 and CDR2 from the germline V gene are SEHNR and FQNEAQ (reference sequence). Trimming removed 3 bases from V and 2 bases from J, with 4 bases in between. CDR3 protein: CASSFETNEKLFL. CDR3 coding DNA: TGTGCCAGCAGCTTCGAGACTAATGAAAAACTGTTTCTT.

This clonotype appeared many times. The chain uses TRBV7-3 and TRBJ1-1, with D possibly matching TRBD1 (6 bases). Per germline, CDR1 SGHTA and CDR2 FQGTGA. The CDR3 is 13 amino acids. V was cut by 4 bases and J by 6 bases, with 12 bases left in between. Here the CDR3 DNA reads TGTGCCAGCAGCTCTACAGGGACGTCTGAAGCTTTCTTT. Translated: CASSSTGTSEAFF.

This clonotype was observed at least ten times. The chain combines TRBV28 with TRBJ2-3; 9 bases are a match to TRBD2. CDR1 MDHEN and CDR2 SYDVKM come from the germline V gene. This CDR3 contains 17 residues. V was pared by 4 bases and J by 3 bases, with 11 bases of the junction left unmatched. CDR3 sequence (DNA): TGTGCCAGCAGTTCAACATCCTGGCGGGGGGGAACAGATACGCAGTATTTT. As protein: CASSSTSWRGGTDTQYF.

This clonotype was detected many times. V usage is TRBV5-4 and J usage is TRBJ2-1, with TRBD1 as a possible D gene (6 bases). Germline V gene sequence: CDR1 SGHNT, CDR2 YYREEE (reference sequence). The CDR3 spans 12 residues. With 2 bases removed from V and 13 bases from J, the gap between germline ends came to 13 bases. CDR3 DNA sequence: TGTGCCAGCAGCTTAGGTGTGGGACAACAGTTCTTC. Its protein product is CASSLGVGQQFF.

The chain uses TRBV7-9 and TRBJ2-1; 8 nucleotides agree with TRBD2. V lost 5 bases, J lost 8 bases, and 17 bases stayed unmatched. Germline CDR1 is SEHNR and CDR2 is FQNEAQ (reference sequence). The CDR3 has 17 residues. The CDR3 protein is CASSQGGGLREGHEQFF. In nucleotides, the CDR3 is TGTGCCAGCAGCCAAGGTGGCGGACTCCGGGAGGGCCATGAGCAGTTCTTC.

This clonotype has only a few counts. This may arise from a read error, as a much more abundant clone is one base away. This sequence joins TRBV12-3 or TRBV12-4 and TRBJ1-1, with D tentatively TRBD1 (5 bases). This CDR3 region has 17 residues. V lost 4 bases and J lost 3, with 21 bases in between. The chain's CDR3 is CASSYSVRGPGDTEAFF. The CDR3, as DNA: TGTGCCAGCAGTTACTCCGTCCGGGGCCCTGGAGACACTGAAGCTTTCTTT.

This clonotype appeared a few times. V is TRBV11-3 and J is TRBJ2-7; D is ambiguous. The germline V gene has CDR1 SGHNT and CDR2 YENEEA. The CDR3 length is 15 residues. Trimming left V 1 base short and J 2 bases short, with 12 bases between. The CDR3 DNA reads TGTGCCAGCAGCTTAGGCCGCATTAGCACCTACGAGCAGTACTTC. It is translated as CASSLGRISTYEQYF.

This clonotype was recorded at least ten times. The chain joins TRBV6-1 to TRBJ1-5; TRBD1 might be the D (6 bases). CDR3 length: 15 amino acids. CDR1 MNHNS and CDR2 SASEGT come from the germline V gene. V was cut by 6 bases and J by 1 base, with 13 bases left in between. The CDR3 reads CASRAFGQSNQPQHF. The DNA for the CDR3 is TGTGCCAGCAGGGCGTTTGGACAGAGCAATCAGCCCCAGCATTTT.

This clonotype was found a few times. The chain carries TRBV24-1 and TRBJ1-1; no reliable D call. The CDR3 sequence is 13 residues long. Trimming took off 5 bases at V and 5 bases at J, with 11 bases between the two ends. CDR1 is KGHDR, CDR2 SFDVKD, per germline. The DNA for the CDR3 is TGTGCCACCAGTGGCCTCAGTGGGACTGAAGCTTTCTTT. Its protein is CATSGLSGTEAFF.

This clonotype showed up just once. The CDR3 loop is CSAAASGGTDTQYF. The CDR3 DNA reads as TGCAGTGCTGCCGCTAGCGGGGGTACAGATACGCAGTATTTT. The rearrangement joins TRBV20-1 to TRBJ2-3, with TRBD2 matching 10 bases. This CDR3 has 14 residues. CDR1 DFQATT and CDR2 SNEGSKA come from the germline V gene (reference sequence). J gave up 3 bases and V 5 bases, and 5 bases lay outside the gene matches.